This T cell receptor beta chain was captured in a study of cytomegalovirus exposure and HLA in healthy donors. Findings of the study overall: TCR beta chains numbering some 160 were designated cytomegalovirus-associated.

60 Vbeta and 13 Jbeta primers were used in PCR. Clones were sequenced by immunoSEQ multiplex PCR, and TCRdb holds only the in-frame ones, with some missing. The table shows 90,000 to 120,000 clones, with roughly 80% occurring only once. In its sample, this clone was seen a few times. Its antigen is unidentified. Trimming removed 4 bases at V and 0 bases at J, with 25 bases between. Germline V lookup: CDR1 MGHRA, CDR2 YSYEKL. The CDR3 is 20 residues long. The sample comprised PBMCs. The V gene is TRBV4-1, the J gene TRBJ1-5; D uncertain. This receptor was identified in a man younger than 40 in good health and CMV-seropositive. The CDR3 DNA reads TGCGCCAGCAGCCCCGGAGTCTTGAGGGCCGACCTTTATAGCAATCAGCCCCAGCATTTT. Translating it yields CASSPGVLRADLYSNQPQHF.